The next 10 T cell receptor beta chains were all read from a single sample in a study of shared clonotypes between healthy human individuals. TCRdb's copy holds only in-frame clones and misses some; the assay was immunoSEQ multiplex PCR. This sample yields roughly 2.2 million clones, of which around 93% are seen a single time; 0.3% to 0.45% belongs to the top ten. Sequencing used naive CD4+ T cells from PBMCs. Subset in this sample: CD45RA+ positively selected. The receptors shown here come from a man aged 18 to 30 in good health. Some clones in this sample may be carry-over from other donors' samples.

The table lists this clone with a count of one. Within the sample, other DNA sequences also encode this same CDR3. The genes are TRBV28 and TRBJ1-4; no firm D call. Germline CDR1 MDHEN, CDR2 SYDVKM. This CDR3 is 16 amino acids long. Deletions cut 3 bases from V and 0 bases from J, with 11 bases between. CDR3 residues: CASSFAGVATNEKLFF. The CDR3 bases are TGTGCCAGCAGTTTTGCGGGAGTTGCAACTAATGAAAAACTGTTTTTT.

The chain links TRBV5-4 to TRBJ1-4; D gene ambiguous. The CDR3 length is 14 residues. Trimming stripped 0 bases from V and 4 bases from J, with 7 bases between. Germline values: CDR1 SGHNT, CDR2 YYREEE (reference sequence). Here the CDR3 DNA reads TGTGCCAGCAGCTTGGGGCAGATTAATGAAAAACTGTTTTTT. This translates into CASSLGQINEKLFF.

The chain carries TRBV27 and TRBJ2-1; 9 nucleotides line up with TRBD2. In germline, CDR1 is MNHEY, CDR2 SMNVEV (reference sequence). CDR3 length: 15 amino acids. Trimming at V came to 4 bases and at J to 9 bases, leaving 10 bases not matched to a gene. CDR3 amino acids: CASSSPRGGTTEQFF. CDR3 nucleotide sequence: TGTGCCAGCAGTTCCCCGCGGGGGGGGACCACTGAGCAGTTCTTC.

The V call is TRBV19, the J call TRBJ2-1; TRBD2 matches 9 bases. The CDR3 spans 15 residues. J gave up 9 bases and V 4 bases, and 10 bases lay outside the gene matches. Germline V lookup: CDR1 LNHDA, CDR2 SQIVND (reference sequence). CDR3 amino acids: CASSSPSGTFPEQFF. In DNA form, the CDR3 reads TGTGCCAGTAGTAGTCCTAGCGGGACGTTCCCTGAGCAGTTCTTC.

J is TRBJ2-7 and V is TRBV9; TRBD2 matches 11 bases. This CDR3 contains 15 residues. Trimming at V came to 3 bases and at J to 3 bases, leaving 5 bases not matched to a gene. Looked up from germline, CDR1 is SGDLS and CDR2 is YYNGEE. The CDR3, as DNA: TGTGCCAGCAGCGGGCTAGCGGGAGGCCACTACGAGCAGTACTTC. It codes for CASSGLAGGHYEQYF.

A single count supports this clone. The rearrangement uses TRBV11-2 and TRBJ1-1, with TRBD1 identical over 8 bases. Germline CDR1 reads SGHAT; CDR2 reads FQNNGV. After removal of 1 base from V and 0 bases from J, the junction contained 10 bases not matched to a gene. There are 18 residues in the CDR3. CDR3 bases: TGTGCCAGCAGCTTAGGGTTGACAGGGGTGGGCCTGAACACTGAAGCTTTCTTT. It is translated as CASSLGLTGVGLNTEAFF.

V is TRBV19 and J is TRBJ2-2; D call uncertain. V lost 3 bases to trimming and J lost 7 bases, with 6 bases between them. This CDR3 has 12 amino acids. CDR1 LNHDA and CDR2 SQIVND come from the germline V gene (reference sequence). CDR3 nucleotides: TGTGCCAGTAGTATTTCGCTCGGGGAGCTGTTTTTT. Residues: CASSISLGELFF.

The chain is built from TRBV5-1 and TRBJ2-7, with no clear D. With 0 bases removed from V and 7 bases from J, the gap between germline ends came to 17 bases. The CDR3 sequence is 15 residues long. Germline assignment: CDR1 SGHRS and CDR2 YFSETQ. This CDR3 reads CASSLERIPLGEQYF. CDR3 bases: TGCGCCAGCAGCTTGGAGCGAATTCCCTTGGGGGAGCAGTACTTC.

This chain links TRBV7-2 with TRBJ2-7; D remains unclear. The CDR3 totals 15 residues. The germline CDR1 and CDR2 sequences are SGHTA and FQGNSA. The germline V and J ends were trimmed by 3 bases and 5 bases, with 17 bases remaining between them. CDR3 residues: CASSFGRYTGNEQYF. The CDR3 nucleotides are TGTGCCAGCAGCTTCGGACGGTATACGGGCAACGAGCAGTACTTC.

The J gene is TRBJ1-2, the V gene TRBV7-8, with a weak D call TRBD1 (6 bases). This CDR3 region has 15 residues. Trimming shortened V by 5 bases and J by 0 bases, and 13 bases separated the two germline ends. Germline V gene data show CDR1 as SGHVS and CDR2 as FQNEAQ. The CDR3, as DNA: TGTGCCAGCAGCCCACGGTGGGACACTAACTATGGCTACACCTTC. Protein: CASSPRWDTNYGYTF.